This T cell receptor (beta chain) was found in a study of cytomegalovirus exposure and HLA in healthy donors. Study-wide findings and caveats: Presence/absence comparisons presumed near-even sequencing depth among donors.

Per the germline V gene, CDR1 is MNHEY and CDR2 is SMNVEV (reference sequence). V lost 6 bases to trimming and J lost 0 bases, with 14 bases between them. The CDR3 contains 15 residues. PCR amplification relied on 60 Vbeta primers (plus 13 Jbeta primers). Only in-frame clones appear in the TCRdb table, and some are missing; sequencing was by immunoSEQ multiplex PCR. The data show about 140,000 clones, with about 70% seen just once and roughly 1.8% held by the top ten. As for this clone: Its specificity is not known.

The sequence derives from a woman aged 40 to 50 in good health and CMV-seronegative. This rearrangement joins TRBV27 to TRBJ1-1; D may be TRBD1 (5 bases). Sequenced material: PBMCs. The DNA for the CDR3 is TGTGCCAGCAGCCCCGTGGGGCAGGTGAACACTGAAGCTTTCTTT. It yields the protein CASSPVGQVNTEAFF.